The source of this T cell receptor (beta chain) is a study of neurological immune-mediated disorders. The cDNA came from 5'RACE, which used 10-nucleotide random UMIs. One entry per CDR3 protein results from TCRdb running MiXCR on the 5' RACE reads. The repertoire holds tens of thousands of distinct CDR3 sequences, with under 13% as singletons. V lost 6 bases and J 6 bases, leaving 15 bases between the germline ends. Germline CDR1 reads DFQATT; CDR2 reads SNEGSKA (reference sequence). This CDR3 contains 14 residues. This clonotype has a count of ten or more. Antigen unknown. Findings and limits, study-wide: The greatest degree of TCR clonal expansion was observed in HTLV-1-associated myelopathy, with the lowest in multiple sclerosis, below that of healthy controls.

This receptor was obtained from a man between 35 and 55 years old in good health. Sequencing was performed on PBMCs. The J gene is TRBJ1-6, the V gene TRBV20-1; D possibly corresponds to TRBD1 (6 bases). CDR3 nucleotides: TGCAGTGCCATCCGGACAGCTTTTAATTCACCCCTCCACTTT. It specifies CSAIRTAFNSPLHF.